The clone carrying this T cell receptor beta chain was observed once. This specimen comes from a study of Ad26.COV2.S vaccination and SARS-CoV-2 variants. Study-level information: Ad26.COV2.S, an intramuscular injection, was given once or twice 56 days apart.

The CDR3 length is 15 residues. In germline, CDR1 is LGHDT, CDR2 YNNKEL (reference sequence). V was cut by 1 base and J by 9 bases, with 16 bases left in between. Treatment here: around 19 received Ad26.COV2.S at low or high dose, single or two shots; roughly five received placebo; per-sample allocation not given. Sampling was performed 63 days after the first vaccine or placebo injection. Produced via immunoSEQ multiplex PCR; TCRdb's table is partial and in-frame only. In the table there are around 300,000 clones, roughly 90% of which are singletons. The sample in question was peripheral blood, obtained in a trial of Ad26.COV2.S vaccine versus placebo. The V and J genes are TRBV3-1 (or the pseudogene TRBV3-2) and TRBJ2-1, with a tentative D call TRBD2 (5 bases). The receptor was isolated from a person between 18 and 65 years old who received the Ad26.COV2.S COVID-19 vaccine or a placebo. In nucleotides, the CDR3 is TGTGCCAGCAGCCAAGGGGTAGGCCGGGCGGGTGAGCAGTTCTTC. This translates into CASSQGVGRAGEQFF.